The next 31 T cell receptor beta chains were all read from a single sample in a study of human T cells and chemical hapten exposure. Time point noted: patch test 1, 2 weeks after DPC sensitization. Treatment reported: therapeutic diphenylcyclopropenone sensitization with weekly scalp DPC. TCRdb re-derived calls from the RACE reads in MiXCR, one entry per CDR3 protein. The sample gives 70,000 to 75,000 distinct CDR3 sequences, 32% of which show up once; about 9.6% is in the top ten. This sample comprised whole blood, obtained in connection with sensitization to the hapten diphenylcyclopropenone (DPC). All receptors derive from a man aged 35 to 55 with alopecia areata. Some clones in this sample may be carry-over from other donors' samples.

The CDR3 nucleotides read TGTGCCAGCAGCTTTAGCGTTTCCAACAATGAGCAGTTCTTC. This sequence encodes CASSFSVSNNEQFF. The rearrangement uses TRBV7-2 and TRBJ2-1; perhaps TRBD2 as D (5 bases). The V end was cut by 3 bases, the J end by 5 bases, with 11 bases between. The CDR3 runs 14 residues. The germline V gene encodes CDR1 SGHTA and CDR2 FQGNSA.

J is TRBJ1-2 and V is TRBV18, with TRBD1 matching 8 bases. Germline V CDR1 and CDR2: KGHSH, LQKENI. This CDR3 is 15 amino acids long. The junction had 7 bases not matched to a gene; V was cut back by 2 bases and J by 5 bases. The CDR3 spells CASSPTGTGLYGYTF. CDR3 DNA sequence: TGTGCCAGCTCACCAACCGGGACAGGCCTATATGGCTACACCTTC.

V is TRBV3-1 and J is TRBJ1-2, with 10 bases fitting TRBD1. With 4 bases clipped from V and 0 bases from J, the junction kept 5 bases outside the gene matches. CDR1 is LGHDT and CDR2 is YNNKEL in the germline V gene (reference sequence). The CDR3 is 16 residues long. In nucleotides, the CDR3 is TGTGCCAGCAGCCCAACCGGGACAGGGGCTAACTATGGCTACACCTTC. This translates into CASSPTGTGANYGYTF.

This clonotype has a handful of counts. The V call is TRBV12-3 or TRBV12-4, the J call TRBJ1-1, with TRBD1 matching 9 bases. The CDR3 is 12 residues long. Trimming removed 5 bases from V and 11 bases from J; junction bases left unmatched: 6. For the CDR3, the DNA is TGTGCCAGCAGTAACAACAGGGGGCGGGCTTTCTTT. It codes for CASSNNRGRAFF.

This clonotype has more than one count but fewer than ten. V and J are TRBV28 and TRBJ2-6, with unresolved D. The CDR3 is made up of 16 amino acids. The ends were cut back, 7 bases at V and 0 bases at J, with 13 bases in the middle. Germline CDR1 reads MDHEN; CDR2 reads SYDVKM. CDR3 nucleotides: TGTGCCAGCAAAGCCAACCCCCTCTCTGGGGCCAACGTCCTGACTTTC. Protein sequence: CASKANPLSGANVLTF.

The J gene is TRBJ2-2, the V gene TRBV4-3, with 13 bases lining up with TRBD2. CDR3 size: 17 residues. The V gene end was trimmed by 0 bases and the J gene end by 6 bases; junction bases not matched to a gene: 4. Germline-derived CDR1 and CDR2 are LGHNA and YSLEER. The CDR3 sequence is CASSQDQLAGGAGELFF. In DNA form, the CDR3 reads TGCGCCAGCAGCCAAGACCAACTAGCGGGAGGGGCCGGGGAGCTGTTTTTT.

The V call is TRBV20-1, the J call TRBJ2-7, with D perhaps matching TRBD1 (6 bases). This CDR3 contains 12 residues. CDR1 and CDR2 (germline): DFQATT, SNEGSKA (reference sequence). V shed 2 bases and J shed 4 bases, with 9 bases lying between them. CDR3: CSARRRGYEQYF. In DNA, the CDR3 is TGCAGTGCTAGACGAAGGGGGTACGAGCAGTACTTC.

V and J are TRBV5-1 and TRBJ2-5; 9 bases are a match to TRBD1. This CDR3 comprises 14 residues. The junction had 5 bases not matched to a gene; V was cut back by 4 bases and J by 4 bases. Germline V CDR1 and CDR2: SGHRS, YFSETQ. The CDR3 coding sequence is TGCGCCAGCAGCATCCGGGACAGGGCAGAGACCCAGTACTTC. It is translated as CASSIRDRAETQYF.

The V call is TRBV7-9, the J call TRBJ1-1; D ambiguous. The CDR3 runs to 11 residues. In germline, CDR1 is SEHNR, CDR2 FQNEAQ (reference sequence). The germline V and J ends were trimmed by 5 bases and 7 bases, with 8 bases remaining between them. CDR3: CASSQSFEAFF. The CDR3, as DNA: TGTGCCAGCAGCCAGAGTTTTGAAGCTTTCTTT.

This clonotype was seen a few times. The chain joins TRBV20-1 to TRBJ2-3, with 9 bases that match TRBD2. Germline loops: CDR1 DFQATT, CDR2 SNEGSKA (reference sequence). The CDR3 contains 15 residues. The J segment lost 6 bases and the V segment lost 5 bases, leaving 12 bases of the junction unmatched. CDR3 nucleotide sequence: TGCAGTGCTTCCCGTGGTAGCGGGAGTGGGGATACGCAGTATTTT. Its translation is CSASRGSGSGDTQYF.

With regard to this clonotype: Here the CDR3 omits its conserved ending phenylalanine or tryptophan, so a read error is the likely source. The genes are TRBV28 and TRBJ2-3, with 9 bases lining up with TRBD1. CDR3 length: 14 residues. The V and J ends lost 8 bases and 1 base, in that order; junction bases with no gene match: 4. The germline V gene has CDR1 MDHEN and CDR2 SYDVKM. The CDR3 region is CASLDRGRTDTQYL. For the CDR3, the DNA is TGTGCCAGCCTGGACAGGGGTCGCACAGATACGCAGTATCTT.

CDR3 residues: CASSHLLEPYEQYF. DNA of the CDR3: TGTGCCAGCAGCCACCTACTAGAGCCCTACGAGCAGTACTTC. The chain recombines TRBV11-2 with TRBJ2-7; weak D call: TRBD2 (5 bases). Between the trimmed V and J ends, which lost 5 bases and 2 bases, there was a span of 13 bases. The CDR3 is 14 residues long. The germline gives CDR1 SGHAT, CDR2 FQNNGV. The variable domain in full, completed from reference TRBV11-2 and TRBJ2-7, reads EAGVAQSPRYKIIEKRQSVAFWCNPISGHATLYWYQQILGQGPKLLIQFQNNGVVDDSQLPKDRFSAERLKGVDSTLKIQPAKLEDSAVYLCASSHLLEPYEQYFGPGTRLTVT.

This clonotype occurred a few times. The CDR3 DNA reads TGCGCCAGCAGCCACCCTAGGGACGGGAGTAAAAGCTACGAGCAGTACTTC. As protein: CASSHPRDGSKSYEQYF. The gene calls are TRBV4-1 and TRBJ2-7, with D tentatively TRBD2 (6 bases). Per germline, CDR1 MGHRA and CDR2 YSYEKL. Between the trimmed V and J ends, which lost 3 bases and 3 bases, there was a span of 21 bases. The CDR3 sequence is 17 residues long.

This rearrangement joins TRBV2 to TRBJ1-1; D unclear. CDR3 size: 12 residues. The germline V gene has CDR1 SNHLY and CDR2 FYNNEI. The V end lost 5 bases, the J end lost 1 base, and 5 bases lay between the germline ends. The DNA of the CDR3 is TGTGCCAGCAGTAAGTGGAACACTGAAGCTTTCTTT. This sequence encodes CASSKWNTEAFF.

This clonotype was recorded a few times. The rearrangement uses TRBV11-1 and TRBJ2-2; D is perhaps TRBD1 (5 bases). Per germline, CDR1 SGHAT and CDR2 FQDESV (reference sequence). Trimming cost V 4 bases and J 2 bases, with 8 bases left between them. CDR3 length equals 14 residues. The CDR3 DNA is TGTGCCAGCAGCTCGACAGCTAACACCGGGGAGCTGTTTTTT. As protein: CASSSTANTGELFF. The full variable domain, completed using reference TRBV11-1 and TRBJ2-2, is EAEVAQSPRYKITEKSQAVAFWCDPISGHATLYWYRQILGQGPELLVQFQDESVVDDSQLPKDRFSAERLKGVDSTLKIQPAELGDSAMYLCASSSTANTGELFFGEGSRLTVL.

The chain combines TRBV7-8 with TRBJ1-6; D is ambiguous. V lost 1 base and J lost 5, with 3 bases in between. The CDR3 is made up of 13 amino acids. The germline V gene encodes CDR1 SGHVS and CDR2 FQNEAQ. CDR3 amino acids: CASSLGHNSPLHF. DNA of the CDR3: TGTGCCAGCAGCTTAGGTCATAATTCACCCCTCCACTTT.

This chain uses TRBV9 with TRBJ2-7, with a tentative D call TRBD1 (6 bases). V was trimmed by 3 bases and J by 2 bases, leaving 21 bases between them. Germline CDR1 and CDR2: SGDLS and YYNGEE. The CDR3 length is 17 residues. The CDR3 here is CASSASAAAGVPYEQYF. CDR3 nucleotide sequence: TGTGCCAGCAGCGCCTCCGCCGCGGCAGGGGTGCCCTACGAGCAGTACTTC.

This rearrangement joins TRBV20-1 to TRBJ2-7; possibly TRBD2 for D (5 bases). Trimming stripped 1 base from V and 7 bases from J, with 14 bases between. The CDR3 has 13 residues. Germline V gene sequence: CDR1 DFQATT, CDR2 SNEGSKA (reference sequence). The chain's CDR3 is CSARAAPSGEQYF. The CDR3 DNA reads as TGCAGTGCTAGAGCGGCGCCTTCGGGGGAGCAGTACTTC.

DNA for the CDR3: TGTGCCAGCAGTGAGAGCCGGAGGACTGAAGCTTTCTTT. It translates to CASSESRRTEAFF. The J gene is TRBJ1-1, the V gene TRBV6-1; no reliable D call. The CDR3 sequence is 13 residues long. The V end lost 3 bases, the J end lost 5 bases, and 10 bases lay between the germline ends. Germline loops: CDR1 MNHNS, CDR2 SASEGT.

Only a few counts were recorded for this clonotype. The genes are TRBV9 and TRBJ2-7; D is possibly TRBD1 (5 bases). V dropped 3 bases and J dropped 3 bases, with 13 bases sitting between them. The CDR3 is 14 amino acids. Germline values: CDR1 SGDLS, CDR2 YYNGEE. The CDR3 is CASSAPGANYEQYF. The CDR3 region has the DNA TGTGCCAGCAGCGCCCCTGGGGCCAACTACGAGCAGTACTTC.

This clonotype was counted only a few times. The V gene is TRBV20-1, the J gene TRBJ2-2; 10 bases match TRBD2. Germline loops: CDR1 DFQATT, CDR2 SNEGSKA (reference sequence). The J segment lost 3 bases and the V segment lost 2 bases, leaving 0 bases of the junction unmatched. There are 14 residues in the CDR3. The CDR3 protein is CSARLAGDTGELFF. In DNA form, the CDR3 reads TGCAGTGCTAGACTAGCGGGAGACACCGGGGAGCTGTTTTTT.

This clonotype ranks as medium-sized (0.01 to 0.1%). The chain couples TRBV6-1 to TRBJ2-1; 11 nucleotides align to TRBD2. V lost 7 bases, J lost 7 bases, and 15 bases stayed unmatched. Germline V gene data show CDR1 as MNHNS and CDR2 as SASEGT. This CDR3 is 17 amino acids long. This chain's CDR3 is CASTLTIAGGPWNEQFF. CDR3 sequence (DNA): TGTGCCAGCACCCTGACTATAGCGGGAGGGCCCTGGAATGAGCAGTTCTTC.

The rearrangement joins TRBV12-3 or TRBV12-4 to TRBJ1-6; D may be TRBD1 (5 bases). This CDR3 region has 16 residues. V lost 0 bases and J lost 6, with 12 bases in between. The CDR3 nucleotides are TGTGCCAGCAGTTTAGCGGGGACTAGGGGTAATTCACCCCTCCACTTT. Encoded protein: CASSLAGTRGNSPLHF.

The chain has TRBV7-2 and TRBJ2-3, with D tentatively TRBD1 or TRBD2 (5 bases each). CDR1 SGHTA and CDR2 FQGNSA come from the germline V gene. The CDR3 is made up of 16 amino acids. The V and J ends lost 2 bases and 1 base respectively, with 13 bases between them. CDR3 nucleotides: TGTGCCAGCAGCTTACGGCTGGGGGTGGGCACAGATACGCAGTATTTT. Protein: CASSLRLGVGTDTQYF. The complete variable domain, with remaining parts taken from reference TRBV7-2 and TRBJ2-3, reads GAGVSQSPSNKVTEKGKDVELRCDPISGHTALYWYRQSLGQGLEFLIYFQGNSAPDKSGLPSDRFSAERTGGSVSTLTIQRTQQEDSAVYLCASSLRLGVGTDTQYFGPGTRLTVL.

The sample holds a few counts of this clonotype. This rearrangement joins TRBV20-1 to TRBJ1-6, with 10 bases identical to TRBD1. Trimming cost V 0 bases and J 1 base; bases outside gene matches: 12. Per the germline V gene, CDR1 is DFQATT and CDR2 is SNEGSKA (reference sequence). The CDR3 contains 20 residues. The CDR3 nucleotides read TGCAGTGCTAGAGATCTTTTCCCGGGACAGGGGCAATCCTATAATTCACCCCTCCACTTT. Its protein product is CSARDLFPGQGQSYNSPLHF.

The chain has TRBV5-6 and TRBJ1-5, with D possibly being TRBD1 (5 bases). The CDR3 spans 14 residues. CDR1 is SGHDT and CDR2 is YYEEEE in the germline V gene. The V gene lost 0 bases and the J gene lost 3 bases, with 7 bases spanning the gap. CDR3 sequence (DNA): TGTGCCAGCAGCTTGGGCAGGGTCAATCAGCCCCAGCATTTT. Its translation: CASSLGRVNQPQHF. Variable domain in full (rest from reference TRBV5-6 and TRBJ1-5): DAGVTQSPTHLIKTRGQQVTLRCSPKSGHDTVSWYQQALGQGPQFIFQYYEEEERQRGNFPDRFSGHQFPNYSSELNVNALLLGDSALYLCASSLGRVNQPQHFGDGTRLSIL.

J is TRBJ1-1 and V is TRBV6-1; D not certain. The V and J ends lost 4 bases and 3 bases respectively, with 12 bases between them. Germline CDR1 reads MNHNS; CDR2 reads SASEGT. The CDR3 loop spans 14 amino acids. CDR3 nucleotide sequence: TGTGCCAGCAGTGGAGAAGGGTTGGACACTGAAGCTTTCTTT. It codes for CASSGEGLDTEAFF.

This clonotype was detected a few times. The J gene is TRBJ2-4, the V gene TRBV7-8, with 10 bases that match TRBD2. The V segment lost 6 bases and the J segment 0 bases; nucleotides outside the gene matches: 8. This CDR3 is 17 amino acids long. Germline V gives CDR1 SGHVS, CDR2 FQNEAQ. CDR3 residues: CASSQGGLAVAKNIQYF. As DNA, the CDR3 is TGTGCCAGCAGTCAAGGAGGACTAGCGGTAGCCAAAAACATTCAGTACTTC.

The V call is TRBV4-1, the J call TRBJ1-4; D remains unclear. The CDR3 loop spans 12 amino acids. The V gene's germline CDR1 is MGHRA and CDR2 YSYEKL. V lost 1 base and J 8 bases, leaving 5 bases between the germline ends. This CDR3 reads CASSQGGEKLFF. In DNA, the CDR3 is TGCGCCAGCAGCCAAGGGGGAGAAAAACTGTTTTTT.

This chain links TRBV12-3 or TRBV12-4 with TRBJ2-3; 13 bases are a match to TRBD2. The CDR3 runs to 16 residues. J gave up 4 bases and V 4 bases, and 5 bases lay outside the gene matches. In DNA, the CDR3 is TGTGCCAGCAGTTCAGGACTAGCGGGAGTTCCAGATACGCAGTATTTT. Its translation is CASSSGLAGVPDTQYF.

The rearrangement joins TRBV28 to TRBJ2-1; no firm D call. From germline, CDR1 is MDHEN and CDR2 SYDVKM. The CDR3 is made up of 18 amino acids. V was cut by 3 bases and J by 0 bases, with 18 bases left in between. CDR3 DNA sequence: TGTGCCAGCAGTTTTTTCGGTCGGCGGATGAGCTCCTACAATGAGCAGTTCTTC. It is translated as CASSFFGRRMSSYNEQFF.